Here is one T cell receptor (beta chain) with its context. Germline CDR1 reads MDHEN; CDR2 reads SYDVKM. Trimming took off 3 bases at V and 5 bases at J, with 11 bases between the two ends. The length of the CDR3 is 14 residues. Followed longitudinally, the Seattle patients had been enrolled during active infection. These data originate in a study of blood T cell repertoires in COVID-19. Study details: PBMCs, B-cell-depleted T cells, or T cells provided the cDNA or gDNA that made up the material.

In the original processing: For nucleated cells, counts were estimated from reference gene primer amplification. Produced via immunoSEQ multiplex PCR; TCRdb's table is partial and in-frame only. V, J and clone size are taken as reported in that table, and D and trimming were inferred from the DNA itself. The repertoire has 250,000 to 300,000 clones, roughly 86% of them found once; the top ten carry about 10%. The chain has TRBV28 and TRBJ1-5; D perhaps matches TRBD1 (5 bases). The source of this sequence is a woman aged 25 to 45 with COVID-19, enrolled during active disease. Input material: peripheral blood. CDR3 nucleotide sequence: TGTGCCAGCAGTTTTAGCCAGGGCGATCAGCCCCAGCATTTT. Translation gives CASSFSQGDQPQHF. Using reference TRBV28 and TRBJ1-5 for the parts outside the CDR3, the full variable domain is DVKVTQSSRYLVKRTGEKVFLECVQDMDHENMFWYRQDPGLGLRLIYFSYDVKMKEKGDIPEGYSVSREKKERFSLILESASTNQTSMYLCASSFSQGDQPQHFGDGTRLSIL.